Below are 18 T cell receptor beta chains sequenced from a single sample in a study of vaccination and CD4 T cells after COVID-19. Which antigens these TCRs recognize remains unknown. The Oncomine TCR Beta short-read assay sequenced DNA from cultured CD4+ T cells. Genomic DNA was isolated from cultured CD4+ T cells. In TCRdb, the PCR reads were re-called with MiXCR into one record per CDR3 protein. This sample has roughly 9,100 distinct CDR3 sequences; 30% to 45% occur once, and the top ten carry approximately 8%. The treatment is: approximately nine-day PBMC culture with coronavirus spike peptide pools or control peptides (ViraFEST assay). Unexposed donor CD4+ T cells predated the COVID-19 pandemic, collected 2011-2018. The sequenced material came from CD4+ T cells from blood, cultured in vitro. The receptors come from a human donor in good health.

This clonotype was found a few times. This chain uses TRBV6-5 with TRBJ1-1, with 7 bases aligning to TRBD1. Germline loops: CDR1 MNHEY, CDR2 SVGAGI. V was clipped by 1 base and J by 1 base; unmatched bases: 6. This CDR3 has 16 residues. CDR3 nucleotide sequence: TGTGCCAGCAGTTACTGGGCAGGGGGGGGGAACACTGAAGCTTTCTTT. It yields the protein CASSYWAGGGNTEAFF.

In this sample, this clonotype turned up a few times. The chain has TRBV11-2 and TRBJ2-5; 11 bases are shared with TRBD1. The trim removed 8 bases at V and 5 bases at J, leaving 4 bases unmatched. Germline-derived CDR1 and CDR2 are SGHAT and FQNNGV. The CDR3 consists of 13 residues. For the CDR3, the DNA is TGTGCCAGCCGTGGACAGGGGGCGGAGACCCAGTACTTC. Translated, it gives CASRGQGAETQYF.

The CDR3 protein is CATSDVGSGTDTQYF. CDR3 DNA: TGTGCCACCAGTGATGTTGGCAGTGGCACAGATACGCAGTATTTT. This rearrangement joins TRBV24-1 to TRBJ2-3; D not resolved. The CDR3 has 15 residues. V dropped 3 bases and J dropped 1 base, with 10 bases sitting between them. Germline V lookup: CDR1 KGHDR, CDR2 SFDVKD.

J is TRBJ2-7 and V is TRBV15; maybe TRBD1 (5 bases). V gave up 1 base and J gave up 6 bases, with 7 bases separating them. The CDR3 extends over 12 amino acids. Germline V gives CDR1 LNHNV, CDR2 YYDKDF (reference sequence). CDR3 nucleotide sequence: TGTGCCACCAGCAGAGTTGGGGCCGAGCAGTACTTC. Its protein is CATSRVGAEQYF.

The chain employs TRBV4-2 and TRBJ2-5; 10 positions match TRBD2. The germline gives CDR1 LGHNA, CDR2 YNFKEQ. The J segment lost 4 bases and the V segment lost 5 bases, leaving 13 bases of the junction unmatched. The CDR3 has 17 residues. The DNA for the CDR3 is TGTGCCAGCAGCTCCCGACTACTAGCGGGGTTAGGAGAGACCCAGTACTTC. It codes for CASSSRLLAGLGETQYF.

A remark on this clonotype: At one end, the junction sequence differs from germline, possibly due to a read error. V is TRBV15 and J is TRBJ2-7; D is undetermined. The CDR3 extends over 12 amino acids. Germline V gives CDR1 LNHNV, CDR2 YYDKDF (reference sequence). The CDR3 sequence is CATNRDASDLPF. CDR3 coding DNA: TGTGCCACCAACAGAGATGCCAGCGACTTACCTTTC.

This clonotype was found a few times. CDR3 residues: CSASGLAGGLGYEQYF. The CDR3 DNA reads as TGCAGTGCCTCGGGACTAGCGGGAGGGTTGGGCTACGAGCAGTACTTC. The V call is TRBV20-1, the J call TRBJ2-7; 16 nucleotides line up with TRBD2. Per the germline V gene, CDR1 is DFQATT and CDR2 is SNEGSKA (reference sequence). This CDR3 has 16 residues. Germline trimming cut 6 bases from V and 3 bases from J; bases unmatched to any gene: 8.

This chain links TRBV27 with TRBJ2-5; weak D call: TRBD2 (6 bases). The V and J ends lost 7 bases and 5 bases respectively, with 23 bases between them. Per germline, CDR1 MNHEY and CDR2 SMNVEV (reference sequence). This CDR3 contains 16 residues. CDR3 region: CASKPWTRNGGETQYF. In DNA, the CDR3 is TGTGCCAGCAAGCCCTGGACCCGGAATGGGGGGGAGACCCAGTACTTC.

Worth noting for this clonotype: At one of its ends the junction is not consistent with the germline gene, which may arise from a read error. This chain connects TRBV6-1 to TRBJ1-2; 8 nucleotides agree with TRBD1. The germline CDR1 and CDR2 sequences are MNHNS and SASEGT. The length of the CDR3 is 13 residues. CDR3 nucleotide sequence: TGTACCAGCAGGATGGATACAGGGGGTGGCTACACCTTC. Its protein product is CTSRMDTGGGYTF.

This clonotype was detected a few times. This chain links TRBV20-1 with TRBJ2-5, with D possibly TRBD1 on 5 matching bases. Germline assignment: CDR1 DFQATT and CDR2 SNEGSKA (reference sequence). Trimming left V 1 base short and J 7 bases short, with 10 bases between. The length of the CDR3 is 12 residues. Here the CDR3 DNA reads TGCAGTGCTAGAGTAGGGGTCGGGACCCAGTACTTC. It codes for CSARVGVGTQYF.

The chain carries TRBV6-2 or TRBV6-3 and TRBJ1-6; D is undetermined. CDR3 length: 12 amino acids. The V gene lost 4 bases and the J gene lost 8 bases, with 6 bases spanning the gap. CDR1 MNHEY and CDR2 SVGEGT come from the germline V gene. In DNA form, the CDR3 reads TGTGCCAGCAGTTGGCCCTATTCACCCCTCCACTTT. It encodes CASSWPYSPLHF.

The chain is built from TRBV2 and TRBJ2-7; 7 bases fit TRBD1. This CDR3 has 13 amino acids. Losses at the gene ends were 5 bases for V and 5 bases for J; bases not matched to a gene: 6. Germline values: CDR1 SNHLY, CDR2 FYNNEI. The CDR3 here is CASSLQGFDEQYF. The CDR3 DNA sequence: TGTGCCAGCAGTTTACAGGGGTTCGACGAGCAGTACTTC.

The CDR3 spells CASLGLDGTGELFF. CDR3 DNA sequence: TGTGCCTCCTTGGGACTAGACGGCACCGGGGAGCTGTTTTTT. V is TRBV2 and J is TRBJ2-2, with TRBD2 matching over 8 bases. The CDR3 is 14 amino acids. J was trimmed by 4 bases and V by 11 bases; bases with no gene match: 9. Germline V CDR1 and CDR2: SNHLY, FYNNEI.

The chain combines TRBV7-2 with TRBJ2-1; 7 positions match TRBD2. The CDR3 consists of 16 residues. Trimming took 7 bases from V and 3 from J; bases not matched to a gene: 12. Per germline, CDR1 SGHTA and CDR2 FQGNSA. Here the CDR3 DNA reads TGTGCCAGCACCATCGGACCAGCGGGACTCTACAATGAGCAGTTCTTC. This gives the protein CASTIGPAGLYNEQFF.

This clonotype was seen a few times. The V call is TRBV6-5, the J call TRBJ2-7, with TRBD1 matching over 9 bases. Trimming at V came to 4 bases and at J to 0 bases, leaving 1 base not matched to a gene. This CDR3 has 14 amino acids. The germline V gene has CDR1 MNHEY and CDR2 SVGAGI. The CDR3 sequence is CASSWGQGSYEQYF. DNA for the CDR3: TGTGCCAGCAGTTGGGGACAGGGCTCCTACGAGCAGTACTTC.

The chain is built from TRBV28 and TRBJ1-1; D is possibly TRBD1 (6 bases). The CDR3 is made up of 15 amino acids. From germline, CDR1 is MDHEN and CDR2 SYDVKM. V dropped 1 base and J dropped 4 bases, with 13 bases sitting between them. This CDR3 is CASSLLAGAVTEAFF. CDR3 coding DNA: TGTGCCAGCAGTTTATTAGCGGGGGCTGTCACTGAAGCTTTCTTT.

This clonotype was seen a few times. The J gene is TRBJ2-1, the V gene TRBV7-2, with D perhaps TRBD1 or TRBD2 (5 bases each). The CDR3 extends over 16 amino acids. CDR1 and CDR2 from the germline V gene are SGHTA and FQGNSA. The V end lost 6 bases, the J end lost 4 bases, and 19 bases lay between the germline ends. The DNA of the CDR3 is TGTGCCAGCAGGTCCCGGGACCCGTCAGTATACAATGAGCAGTTCTTC. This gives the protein CASRSRDPSVYNEQFF. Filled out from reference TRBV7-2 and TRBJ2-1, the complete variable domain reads GAGVSQSPSNKVTEKGKDVELRCDPISGHTALYWYRQSLGQGLEFLIYFQGNSAPDKSGLPSDRFSAERTGGSVSTLTIQRTQQEDSAVYLCASRSRDPSVYNEQFFGPGTRLTVL.

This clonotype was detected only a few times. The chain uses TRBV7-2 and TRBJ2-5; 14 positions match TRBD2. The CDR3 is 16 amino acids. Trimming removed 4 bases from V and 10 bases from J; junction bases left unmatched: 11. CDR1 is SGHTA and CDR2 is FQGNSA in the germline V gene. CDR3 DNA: TGTGCCAGCAGCTCCCACTTCCGACTAGCGGGAGGGGTCCAGTACTTC. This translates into CASSSHFRLAGGVQYF.